The T cell receptor (beta chain) described here comes from a study of T cell responses to AZD1222 COVID-19 vaccine. General study results and limits: The CD4 TCRs associated with vaccination extended across spike and predominated at 160-218 and 743-854.

V was clipped by 0 bases and J by 5 bases, with 14 bases between them. CDR1 and CDR2 from the germline V gene are SGHRS and YFSETQ. The CDR3 consists of 15 residues. Concerning this clone: Its antigen is unidentified.

The table came from immunoSEQ multiplex PCR; TCRdb's copy has only in-frame clones and leaves some out. Of some 28,000 clones listed, roughly 78% were seen once; the top ten hold about 5.3%. The rearrangement joins TRBV5-1 to TRBJ2-5, with D possibly matching TRBD1 (6 bases). The receptor comes from an adult in good health. The input for sequencing was peripheral blood, taken on day 0 of AZD1222 vaccination. Here the CDR3 DNA reads TGCGCCAGCAGCTTGGGACAGGCTATGAAGGAGACCCAGTACTTC. This translates into CASSLGQAMKETQYF.